The clone carrying this T cell receptor (beta chain) showed up just a few times. These data originate in a study of shared clonotypes between healthy human individuals. It was across several immunoSEQ plates that each subset's genomic DNA was evenly split. The data were produced by immunoSEQ multiplex PCR, yet TCRdb's version contains in-frame clones alone and is incomplete. The table lists roughly 500,000 clones, 76% of them singletons. The CDR3 spans 13 residues. Trimming took off 5 bases at V and 4 bases at J, with 11 bases between the two ends. Germline loops: CDR1 MNHEY, CDR2 SMNVEV (reference sequence).

The specimen was PBMCs. V usage is TRBV27 and J usage is TRBJ1-1; tentatively, D is TRBD1 (5 bases). This sequence was found in a woman in her thirties or forties in good health. Some clones in this sample may be carry-over from other donors' samples. CDR3 region: CASSNQGRTEAFF. CDR3 DNA: TGTGCCAGCAGTAATCAGGGTCGCACTGAAGCTTTCTTT.